This T cell receptor (beta chain) was captured in a study of shared clonotypes between healthy human individuals. Study conclusions and caveats: Naive subsets generally exceeded memory subsets in estimated richness.

A deep-level run was used for the assay. Several immunoSEQ plates received, in even portions, the genomic DNA of each subset. The repertoire was sequenced with immunoSEQ multiplex PCR; TCRdb's copy has only in-frame clones and lacks some. This table has 2 million to 2.5 million clones, 85% to 95% appearing once. Study donors comprised healthy, HIV-negative adults devoid of recent acute infection or vaccination. The CDR3 runs 13 residues. From germline, CDR1 is SQVTM and CDR2 ANQGSEA. V shed 7 bases, J shed 6 bases, and the junction held 4 bases outside the gene matches. This clone was detected a few times. Its antigen is still unknown.

This TCR came from a man between 18 and 35 years old in good health. Some clones in this sample may be carry-over from other donors' samples. The gene calls are TRBV29-1 and TRBJ1-4; 11 nucleotides match TRBD1. The specimen sequenced was naive CD4+ T cells from PBMCs. Documented subset: CD45RA+ positively selected. CDR3 sequence reads: CSALGQGDEKLFF. CDR3 nucleotides: TGCAGCGCACTGGGACAGGGGGATGAAAAACTGTTTTTT.